Here is one T cell receptor beta chain with its context. What it recognizes is unknown. CDR3 size: 15 residues. Germline V gene sequence: CDR1 LGHNA, CDR2 YSLEER. The ends were cut back, 1 base at V and 6 bases at J, with 15 bases in the middle. Each donor was healthy, and each was a bone marrow donor. This specimen comes from a study of cytomegalovirus exposure and HLA in healthy donors. Whole-study results and caveats: Using the classifier, cytomegalovirus status was reportedly diagnosed with high specificity and sensitivity.

It was with 60 Vbeta and 13 Jbeta primers that the PCR ran. The data were produced by immunoSEQ multiplex PCR, yet TCRdb's version contains in-frame clones alone and is incomplete. The data contain approximately 210,000 clones, over 70% of them singletons. This chain connects TRBV4-3 to TRBJ1-1; D gene unclear. Sequenced: PBMCs. This sequence originates from a man between 25 and 39 years old in good health and CMV-seronegative. The CDR3 region has the DNA TGCGCCAGCAGCCAAGTGGGTGTGGGAGTTCCTGAAGCTTTCTTT. This encodes CASSQVGVGVPEAFF.